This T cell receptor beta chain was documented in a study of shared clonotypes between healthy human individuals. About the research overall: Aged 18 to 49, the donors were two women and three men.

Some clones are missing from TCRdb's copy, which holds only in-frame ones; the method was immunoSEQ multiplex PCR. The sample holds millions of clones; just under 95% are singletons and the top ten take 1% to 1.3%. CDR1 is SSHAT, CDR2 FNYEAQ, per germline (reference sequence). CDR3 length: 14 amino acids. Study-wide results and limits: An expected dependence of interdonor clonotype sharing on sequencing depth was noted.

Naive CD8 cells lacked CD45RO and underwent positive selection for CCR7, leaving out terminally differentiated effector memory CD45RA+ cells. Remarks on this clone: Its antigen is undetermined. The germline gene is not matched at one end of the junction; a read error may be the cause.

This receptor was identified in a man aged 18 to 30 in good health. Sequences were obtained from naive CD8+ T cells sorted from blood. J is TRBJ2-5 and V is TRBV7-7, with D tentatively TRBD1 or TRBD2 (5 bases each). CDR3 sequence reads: CASSPRGGRETQYF. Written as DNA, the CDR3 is TGTGCTAGCAGCCCCCGTGGGGGTAGGGAGACCCAGTACTTC. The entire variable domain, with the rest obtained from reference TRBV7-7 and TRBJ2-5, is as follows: GAGVSQSPRYKVTKRGQDVTLRCDPISSHATLYWYQQALGQGPEFLTYFNYEAQPDKSGLPSDRFSAERPEGSISTLTIQRTEQRDSAMYRCASSPRGGRETQYFGPGTRLLVL.